This T cell receptor (beta chain) was sequenced in a study of cytomegalovirus exposure and HLA in healthy donors. Turning to this clone: Its matching antigen is unknown.

The CDR3 spans 15 residues. The V end lost 3 bases, the J end lost 0 bases, and 8 bases lay between the germline ends. CDR1 is LNHDA, CDR2 SQIVND, per germline (reference sequence). Study conclusions and caveats: A later analysis by the authors found several of the most significant clusters apparently linked to common viral pathogens. A later examination showed that TCR association rates differed by HLA locus, with DRB1 most and HLA-C fewest.

Amplification used 60 Vbeta primers and 13 Jbeta primers. TCRdb's table, derived via immunoSEQ multiplex PCR, lists solely in-frame clones and lacks some. The sample has 150,000 or so clones; approximately 80% are singletons. The chain uses TRBV19 and TRBJ2-2, with a possible D match to TRBD1 (5 bases). Sample: PBMCs. This receptor was taken from a man between 40 and 49 years old in good health and CMV-seropositive. The CDR3 DNA sequence: TGTGCCAGTAGTATCGACAGCGCGAACACCGGGGAGCTGTTTTTT. This codes for CASSIDSANTGELFF.